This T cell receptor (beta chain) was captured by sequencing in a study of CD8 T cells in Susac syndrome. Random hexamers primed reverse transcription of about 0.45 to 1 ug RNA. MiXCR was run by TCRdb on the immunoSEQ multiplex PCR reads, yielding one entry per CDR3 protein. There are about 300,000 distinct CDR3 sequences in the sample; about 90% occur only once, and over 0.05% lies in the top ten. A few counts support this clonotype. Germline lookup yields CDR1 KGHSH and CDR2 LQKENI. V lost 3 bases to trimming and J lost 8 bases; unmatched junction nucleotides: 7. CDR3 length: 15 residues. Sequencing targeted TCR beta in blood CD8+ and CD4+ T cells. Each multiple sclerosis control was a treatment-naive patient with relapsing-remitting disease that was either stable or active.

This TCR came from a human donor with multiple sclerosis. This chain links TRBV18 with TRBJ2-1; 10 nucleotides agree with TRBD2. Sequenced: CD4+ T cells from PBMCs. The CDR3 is CASSPGLARGDEQFF. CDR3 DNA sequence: TGTGCCAGCTCACCGGGACTAGCGAGAGGCGATGAGCAGTTCTTC.